These 32 T cell receptor beta chains originate from one sample sequenced in a study of beta chain features in type 1 diabetes. The study's findings and limits: Among patients with Type 1 diabetes, TCRB CDR3s were moderately but significantly shorter in every one of the four CD4+ subsets.

For these TCRs, the target antigens are not known. What was sequenced were expressed TCRB transcripts, since all of the isolated RNA had been reverse transcribed. Produced via immunoSEQ multiplex PCR; TCRdb's table is partial and in-frame only. The sample contains under 350,000 clones, around an eighth of which appear only once. Specimen: naive CD4+ T cells from blood. Receptors were obtained from a young man with type 1 diabetes.

This clone was seen a few times. The J gene is TRBJ2-7, the V gene TRBV7-6; weak D call: TRBD2 (6 bases). Trimming left V 3 bases short and J 5 bases short, with 14 bases between. Germline V gene sequence: CDR1 SGHVS, CDR2 FNYEAQ. There are 14 residues in the CDR3. The CDR3 coding sequence is TGTGCCAGCAGCTTCGGGCGGGATGCTGACGAGCAGTACTTC. Amino acid sequence: CASSFGRDADEQYF.

This clone was recorded many times. The J gene is TRBJ2-2, the V gene TRBV29-1; D unclear. Per germline, CDR1 SQVTM and CDR2 ANQGSEA. The length of the CDR3 is 12 residues. V gave up 3 bases and J gave up 8 bases, with 10 bases separating them. CDR3 residues: CSVESVPGELFF. CDR3 nucleotides: TGCAGCGTTGAGTCAGTCCCAGGGGAGCTGTTTTTT.

In nucleotides, the CDR3 is TGTGCCAGCTCACCACGGGACAGGGAACGACATGAGCAGTTCTTC. This gives the protein CASSPRDRERHEQFF. The chain is built from TRBV18 and TRBJ2-1; TRBD1 aligns across 9 bases. Germline V lookup: CDR1 KGHSH, CDR2 LQKENI. CDR3 length: 15 residues. V trimming: 1 base; J trimming: 8 bases; junction bases outside the gene matches: 6.

V gene TRBV28 combines with J gene TRBJ1-2; 11 nucleotides match TRBD1. The V segment lost 5 bases and the J segment 5 bases; nucleotides outside the gene matches: 10. CDR3 length: 16 amino acids. Germline values: CDR1 MDHEN, CDR2 SYDVKM. As DNA, the CDR3 is TGTGCCAGCAGTCCGTCTCCCGGGACAGGGGGTTATGGCTACACCTTC. It specifies CASSPSPGTGGYGYTF.

This clone was seen more than once but under ten times. The genes are TRBV5-1 and TRBJ2-5; D gene ambiguous. Germline V gene data show CDR1 as SGHRS and CDR2 as YFSETQ. The V gene lost 2 bases and the J gene lost 2 bases, with 16 bases spanning the gap. This CDR3 region has 16 residues. CDR3 sequence: CASSLPPRIAQETQYF. For the CDR3, the DNA is TGCGCCAGCAGCTTACCCCCCAGGATCGCTCAAGAGACCCAGTACTTC.

The chain couples TRBV25-1 to TRBJ1-2; possible D gene TRBD1, 6 bases. V was trimmed by 9 bases and J by 4 bases, leaving 12 bases between them. Germline V gene lookup returns CDR1 MGHDK and CDR2 SYGVNS. CDR3 size: 12 residues. CDR3 nucleotides: TGTGCCAGTAGAGGGGGAACCTATGGCTACACCTTC. Its translation is CASRGGTYGYTF.

This CDR3 is CASSERQGVNEKLFF. The CDR3 DNA follows: TGTGCCAGCAGTGAAAGACAGGGGGTAAATGAAAAACTGTTTTTT. The chain uses TRBV2 and TRBJ1-4, with TRBD1 matching over 9 bases. The CDR3 covers 15 residues. Per germline, CDR1 SNHLY and CDR2 FYNNEI. The V gene end was trimmed by 2 bases and the J gene end by 5 bases; junction bases not matched to a gene: 3. Drawing the rest from reference TRBV2 and TRBJ1-4, the complete variable domain is EPEVTQTPSHQVTQMGQEVILRCVPISNHLYFYWYRQILGQKVEFLVSFYNNEISEKSEIFDDQFSVERPDGSNFTLKIRSTKLEDSAMYFCASSERQGVNEKLFFGSGTQLSVL.

This clone was seen a few times. V gene TRBV19 combines with J gene TRBJ1-4, with D unclear. Per the germline V gene, CDR1 is LNHDA and CDR2 is SQIVND (reference sequence). The CDR3 is made up of 12 amino acids. V was cut by 2 bases and J by 7 bases, with 5 bases left in between. CDR3 sequence (DNA): TGTGCCAGTAGTATATTGAGTGAAAAACTGTTTTTT. The encoded protein is CASSILSEKLFF.

The chain links TRBV5-4 to TRBJ2-1; D possibly corresponds to TRBD2 (6 bases). Trimming left V 0 bases short and J 3 bases short, with 13 bases between. This CDR3 spans 16 amino acids. The V gene's germline CDR1 is SGHNT and CDR2 YYREEE (reference sequence). CDR3: CASSLAGTALYNEQFF. The CDR3 DNA follows: TGTGCCAGCAGCTTGGCCGGGACTGCCCTCTACAATGAGCAGTTCTTC.

The V gene is TRBV9, the J gene TRBJ2-2, with 8 bases lining up with TRBD2. The V and J ends lost 0 bases and 4 bases, in that order; junction bases with no gene match: 5. This CDR3 comprises 16 residues. The germline CDR1 and CDR2 sequences are SGDLS and YYNGEE. The CDR3 nucleotides read TGTGCCAGCAGCGTAGCGGGACTAGTACCCACCGGGGAGCTGTTTTTT. Protein: CASSVAGLVPTGELFF. Full variable domain (outside the CDR3, taken from reference TRBV9 and TRBJ2-2): DSGVTQTPKHLITATGQRVTLRCSPRSGDLSVYWYQQSLDQGLQFLIQYYNGEERAKGNILERFSAQQFPDLHSELNLSSLELGDSALYFCASSVAGLVPTGELFFGEGSRLTVL.

In this sample, this clone turned up a few times. This chain uses TRBV5-1 with TRBJ2-7; the D is unclear. Trimming cost V 1 base and J 3 bases, with 8 bases left between them. The germline V gene has CDR1 SGHRS and CDR2 YFSETQ. CDR3 length: 13 amino acids. CDR3: CASSLRVSYEQYF. The CDR3 DNA follows: TGCGCCAGCAGCTTGCGGGTAAGCTACGAGCAGTACTTC.

This clone was counted a few times. The chain carries TRBV7-2 and TRBJ2-2; a possible D gene is TRBD1 (6 bases). Per the germline V gene, CDR1 is SGHTA and CDR2 is FQGNSA. This CDR3 has 16 residues. Trimming left V 5 bases short and J 1 base short, with 14 bases between. The CDR3 region has the DNA TGTGCCAGCAGCCTTTCCGGGACACAGAACACCGGGGAGCTGTTTTTT. It yields the protein CASSLSGTQNTGELFF.

V gene TRBV11-2 combines with J gene TRBJ2-2; D unclear. CDR1 is SGHAT and CDR2 is FQNNGV in the germline V gene. V dropped 2 bases and J dropped 7 bases, with 11 bases sitting between them. The CDR3 runs 14 residues. The CDR3 DNA reads TGTGCCAGCAGCTTATTTTTGGTCGGCGGGGAGCTGTTTTTT. This sequence encodes CASSLFLVGGELFF.

The chain employs TRBV28 and TRBJ2-5; 7 nucleotides line up with TRBD2. The germline V gene encodes CDR1 MDHEN and CDR2 SYDVKM. The CDR3 sequence is 12 residues long. With V trimmed by 4 bases and J by 5 bases, 1 base remained unmatched. The chain's CDR3 is CASSSGGETQYF. CDR3 DNA sequence: TGTGCCAGCAGTTCCGGGGGGGAGACCCAGTACTTC.

J is TRBJ2-1 and V is TRBV28, with D tentatively TRBD2 (5 bases). The CDR3 is made up of 17 amino acids. Trimming stripped 4 bases from V and 5 bases from J, with 21 bases between. CDR1 MDHEN and CDR2 SYDVKM come from the germline V gene. DNA of the CDR3: TGTGCCAGCAGTTCGTTTGGATCGGGGAGAGGGAACAATGAGCAGTTCTTC. This translates into CASSSFGSGRGNNEQFF. Based on the CDR3 plus reference TRBV28 and TRBJ2-1, the full variable domain is DVKVTQSSRYLVKRTGEKVFLECVQDMDHENMFWYRQDPGLGLRLIYFSYDVKMKEKGDIPEGYSVSREKKERFSLILESASTNQTSMYLCASSSFGSGRGNNEQFFGPGTRLTVL.

The chain links TRBV6-6 to TRBJ2-5; D might be TRBD1 (7 bases). V lost 5 bases to trimming and J lost 5 bases, with 12 bases between them. The CDR3 is 13 amino acids. CDR1 and CDR2 (germline): MNHNY, SVGAGI (reference sequence). For the CDR3, the DNA is TGTGCCAGCAGTGGGCAGGGGGGCGAGACCCAGTACTTC. It codes for CASSGQGGETQYF.

The CDR3 is CASSFNTGSHEQYF. CDR3 nucleotide sequence: TGCGCCAGCAGCTTCAATACAGGGTCCCACGAGCAGTACTTC. This sequence joins TRBV5-1 and TRBJ2-7; perhaps TRBD1 as D (6 bases). Germline loops: CDR1 SGHRS, CDR2 YFSETQ. Trimming left V 2 bases short and J 5 bases short, with 14 bases between. The CDR3 loop spans 14 amino acids.

The chain combines TRBV18 with TRBJ1-5; no clear D gene. CDR3 size: 13 residues. Looked up from germline, CDR1 is KGHSH and CDR2 is LQKENI. Trimming removed 6 bases from V and 4 bases from J, with 10 bases in between. The CDR3 sequence is CASSLENNQPQHF. The CDR3 coding sequence is TGTGCCAGCTCCCTGGAGAATAATCAGCCCCAGCATTTT.

This clone has more than one count but fewer than ten. The chain joins TRBV7-8 to TRBJ2-7; 10 nucleotides match TRBD2. Germline V gene sequence: CDR1 SGHVS, CDR2 FQNEAQ. Losses at the gene ends were 5 bases for V and 0 bases for J; bases not matched to a gene: 1. This CDR3 comprises 14 residues. For the CDR3, the DNA is TGTGCCAGCAGCCGGACTAGCGGCTCCTACGAGCAGTACTTC. This translates into CASSRTSGSYEQYF.

This clone was found a few times. The chain is built from TRBV7-9 and TRBJ2-1, with 7 bases identical to TRBD2. This CDR3 has 15 amino acids. V shed 0 bases, J shed 6 bases, and the junction held 5 bases outside the gene matches. Germline V gene data show CDR1 as SEHNR and CDR2 as FQNEAQ (reference sequence). Written as DNA, the CDR3 is TGTGCCAGCAGCTTAGCGGGAGGGTCCGTCAATGAGCAGTTCTTC. This gives the protein CASSLAGGSVNEQFF.

This clone occurred a few times. The chain is built from TRBV4-3 and TRBJ2-6; 9 bases align to TRBD1. The V gene's germline CDR1 is LGHNA and CDR2 YSLEER. V dropped 4 bases and J dropped 4; count of bases not matched to a gene: 8. The CDR3 contains 17 residues. DNA of the CDR3: TGCGCCAGCAGCCCGGGACAGGGAGCTGCCGGGGCCAACGTCCTGACTTTC. This encodes CASSPGQGAAGANVLTF.

There are a few counts of this clone. The rearrangement uses TRBV5-6 and TRBJ1-4; no firm D call. Looked up from germline, CDR1 is SGHDT and CDR2 is YYEEEE. This CDR3 region has 17 residues. Trimming removed 2 bases at V and 0 bases at J, with 14 bases between. The CDR3 DNA reads as TGTGCCAGCAGCTTTTTGTCGGTTGCCGCAACTAATGAAAAACTGTTTTTT. The encoded protein is CASSFLSVAATNEKLFF.

This clone was counted a few times. The V call is TRBV27, the J call TRBJ1-2; a weak D match, TRBD1 (6 bases). The V end was cut by 5 bases, the J end by 12 bases, with 16 bases between. Germline V lookup: CDR1 MNHEY, CDR2 SMNVEV (reference sequence). This CDR3 has 12 amino acids. The CDR3 region is CASSPRSGENTF. The DNA for the CDR3 is TGTGCCAGCAGTCCCCGATCAGGGGAAAACACCTTC.

The V call is TRBV5-1, the J call TRBJ2-1; no reliable D call. This CDR3 contains 18 residues. V was shortened by 0 bases and J by 0 bases, with 16 bases between the two germline ends. Germline V lookup: CDR1 SGHRS, CDR2 YFSETQ. CDR3 bases: TGCGCCAGCAGCTTGGATTTTCGAGTTAGAAGCTCCTACAATGAGCAGTTCTTC. Protein product: CASSLDFRVRSSYNEQFF.

The rearrangement joins TRBV30 to TRBJ2-7; weak D call: TRBD1 (5 bases). V was pared by 0 bases and J by 3 bases, with 9 bases between. There are 13 residues in the CDR3. Looked up from germline, CDR1 is GTSNPN and CDR2 is SVGIG (reference sequence). The CDR3 nucleotides read TGTGCCTGGAGTGTGGGGCAGATCTACGAGCAGTACTTC. Translated: CAWSVGQIYEQYF.

CDR3 DNA: TGCGCCAGCAGCTTGGACAGGGGAATCAGCTACGAGCAGTACTTC. This translates into CASSLDRGISYEQYF. V and J are TRBV5-1 and TRBJ2-7, with 7 bases aligning to TRBD1. The CDR3 is 15 amino acids. The V gene end was trimmed by 0 bases and the J gene end by 3 bases; junction bases not matched to a gene: 6. Germline assignment: CDR1 SGHRS and CDR2 YFSETQ.

This clone has a handful of counts. The chain couples TRBV19 to TRBJ2-1; D may be TRBD1 (6 bases). Trimming removed 6 bases from V and 0 bases from J, with 15 bases in between. The CDR3 contains 16 residues. Germline CDR1 and CDR2: LNHDA and SQIVND (reference sequence). CDR3 nucleotides: TGTGCCAGTAGCAGAGCCGGGACAATCTCCTACAATGAGCAGTTCTTC. Amino acids: CASSRAGTISYNEQFF.

The genes are TRBV4-3 and TRBJ2-1; 9 bases line up with TRBD2. Trimming cost V 4 bases and J 4 bases; bases outside gene matches: 8. Germline V lookup: CDR1 LGHNA, CDR2 YSLEER. This CDR3 contains 16 residues. The CDR3 here is CASSRVAGEVYNEQFF. CDR3 DNA sequence: TGCGCCAGCAGCCGAGTAGCGGGAGAGGTATACAATGAGCAGTTCTTC.

This clone was counted a few times. The J gene is TRBJ2-7, the V gene TRBV5-6; maybe TRBD2 (5 bases). Trimming took 4 bases from V and 6 from J, leaving 14 bases between them. Germline V gene lookup returns CDR1 SGHDT and CDR2 YYEEEE. The CDR3 extends over 13 amino acids. The CDR3 is CASSRLSGFEQYF. The CDR3 coding sequence is TGTGCCAGCAGCCGACTATCGGGGTTCGAGCAGTACTTC.

V gene TRBV30 combines with J gene TRBJ1-2; maybe TRBD1 (5 bases). This CDR3 region has 13 residues. V shed 5 bases and J shed 2 bases, with 12 bases lying between them. The germline gives CDR1 GTSNPN, CDR2 SVGIG (reference sequence). The CDR3: CAWALGGNYGYTF. The CDR3 region has the DNA TGTGCCTGGGCCTTGGGGGGGAACTATGGCTACACCTTC.

This chain links TRBV4-3 with TRBJ2-3; 14 nucleotides match TRBD2. The CDR3 is 20 residues long. The J segment lost 0 bases and the V segment lost 1 base, leaving 9 bases of the junction unmatched. From germline, CDR1 is LGHNA and CDR2 YSLEER. CDR3 residues: CASSQVRPGLAGASTDTQYF. DNA for the CDR3: TGCGCCAGCAGCCAAGTCCGGCCGGGACTAGCGGGGGCTAGCACAGATACGCAGTATTTT.

This clone was observed a handful of times. CDR3 in amino acids: CASSLVGGDHEQYF. In nucleotides, the CDR3 is TGCGCCAGCAGCTTGGTTGGAGGGGATCACGAGCAGTACTTC. This chain uses TRBV5-1 with TRBJ2-7; D perhaps matches TRBD2 (6 bases). Germline-derived CDR1 and CDR2 are SGHRS and YFSETQ. The CDR3 covers 14 residues. V lost 0 bases and J lost 5, with 12 bases in between. The full variable domain, rest sourced from reference TRBV5-1 and TRBJ2-7, is KAGVTQTPRYLIKTRGQQVTLSCSPISGHRSVSWYQQTPGQGLQFLFEYFSETQRNKGNFPGRFSGRQFSNSRSEMNVSTLELGDSALYLCASSLVGGDHEQYFGPGTRLTVT.